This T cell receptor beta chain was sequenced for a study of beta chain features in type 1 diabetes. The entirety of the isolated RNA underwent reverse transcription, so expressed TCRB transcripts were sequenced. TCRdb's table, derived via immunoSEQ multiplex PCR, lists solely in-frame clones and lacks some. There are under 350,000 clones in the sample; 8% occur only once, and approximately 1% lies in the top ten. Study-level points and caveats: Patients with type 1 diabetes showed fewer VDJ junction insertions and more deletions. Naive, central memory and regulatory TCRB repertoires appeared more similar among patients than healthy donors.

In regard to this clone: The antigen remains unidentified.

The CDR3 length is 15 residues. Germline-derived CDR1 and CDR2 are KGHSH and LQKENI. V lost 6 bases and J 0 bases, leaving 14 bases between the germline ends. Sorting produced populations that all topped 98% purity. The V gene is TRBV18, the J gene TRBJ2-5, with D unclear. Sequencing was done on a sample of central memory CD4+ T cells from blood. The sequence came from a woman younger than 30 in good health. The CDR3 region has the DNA TGTGCCAGCTCCTCAGGAACCCGCCACCAAGAGACCCAGTACTTC. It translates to CASSSGTRHQETQYF.